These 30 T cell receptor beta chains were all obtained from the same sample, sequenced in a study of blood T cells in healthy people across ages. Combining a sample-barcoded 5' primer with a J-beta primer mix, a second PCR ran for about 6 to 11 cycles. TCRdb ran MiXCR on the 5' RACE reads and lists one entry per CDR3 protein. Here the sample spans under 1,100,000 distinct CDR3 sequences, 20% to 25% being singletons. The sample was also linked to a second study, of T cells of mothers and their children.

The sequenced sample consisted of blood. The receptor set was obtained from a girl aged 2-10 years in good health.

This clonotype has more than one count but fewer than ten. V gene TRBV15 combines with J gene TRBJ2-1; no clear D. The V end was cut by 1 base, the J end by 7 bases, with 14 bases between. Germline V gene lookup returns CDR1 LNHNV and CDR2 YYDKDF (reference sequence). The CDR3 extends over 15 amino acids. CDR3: CATSRGTTVRNEQFF. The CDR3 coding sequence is TGTGCCACCAGCAGAGGGACGACCGTCCGTAATGAGCAGTTCTTC. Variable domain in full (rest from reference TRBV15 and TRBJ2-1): DAMVIQNPRYQVTQFGKPVTLSCSQTLNHNVMYWYQQKSSQAPKLLFHYYDKDFNNEADTPDNFQSRRPNTSFCFLDIRSPGLGDTAMYLCATSRGTTVRNEQFFGPGTRLTVL.

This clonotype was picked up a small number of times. The CDR3 DNA reads TGTGCCAGCAGTAGACTAGCGGGGCCCACCGGGGAGCTGTTTTTT. This translates into CASSRLAGPTGELFF. The chain recombines TRBV6-5 with TRBJ2-2; 11 bases are a match to TRBD2. Trimming took 5 bases from V and 4 from J; bases not matched to a gene: 3. Germline V gene data show CDR1 as MNHEY and CDR2 as SVGAGI. This CDR3 has 15 residues.

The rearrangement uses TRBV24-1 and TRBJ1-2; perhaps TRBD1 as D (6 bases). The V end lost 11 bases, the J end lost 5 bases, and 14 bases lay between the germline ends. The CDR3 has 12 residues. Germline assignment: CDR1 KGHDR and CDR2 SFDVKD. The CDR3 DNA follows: TGTGCCATCCACAGGGAGGGGTATGGCTACACCTTC. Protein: CAIHREGYGYTF.

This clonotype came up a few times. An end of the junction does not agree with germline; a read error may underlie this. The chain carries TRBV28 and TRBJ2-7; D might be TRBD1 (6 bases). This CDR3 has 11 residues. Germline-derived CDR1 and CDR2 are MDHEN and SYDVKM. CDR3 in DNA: TGTGCCAGCAGCCAAAACAGGGCGCCATCATTC. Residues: CASSQNRAPSF. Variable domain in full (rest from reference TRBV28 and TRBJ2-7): DVKVTQSSRYLVKRTGEKVFLECVQDMDHENMFWYRQDPGLGLRLIYFSYDVKMKEKGDIPEGYSVSREKKERFSLILESASTNQTSMYLCASSQNRAPSFGPGTRLTVT.

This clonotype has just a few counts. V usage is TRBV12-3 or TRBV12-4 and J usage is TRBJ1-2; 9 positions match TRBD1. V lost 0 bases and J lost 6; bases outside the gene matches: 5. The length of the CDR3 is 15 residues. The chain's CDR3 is CASSLAPDRGHGYTF. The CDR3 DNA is TGTGCCAGCAGTTTAGCGCCGGACAGGGGACATGGCTACACCTTC.

The CDR3, as DNA: TGCAGCGTTGAGGACCGCACTGAAGCTTTCTTT. Encoded protein: CSVEDRTEAFF. The chain joins TRBV29-1 to TRBJ1-1; D unresolved. The CDR3 has 11 amino acids. The ends were cut back, 3 bases at V and 4 bases at J, with 6 bases in the middle. Germline CDR1 SQVTM, CDR2 ANQGSEA.

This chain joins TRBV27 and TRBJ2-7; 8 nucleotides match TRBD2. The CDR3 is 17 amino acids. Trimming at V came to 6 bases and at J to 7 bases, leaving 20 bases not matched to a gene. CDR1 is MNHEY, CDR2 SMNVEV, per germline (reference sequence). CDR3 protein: CASRDSGLAYVRGEQYF. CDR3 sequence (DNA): TGTGCCAGCAGGGACTCCGGACTAGCCTACGTGAGGGGAGAGCAGTACTTC.

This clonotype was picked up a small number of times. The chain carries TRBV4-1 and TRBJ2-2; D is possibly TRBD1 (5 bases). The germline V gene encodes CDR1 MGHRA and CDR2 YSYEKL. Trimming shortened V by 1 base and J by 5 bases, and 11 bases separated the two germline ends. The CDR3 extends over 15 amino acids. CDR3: CASSQARQGTGELFF. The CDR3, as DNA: TGCGCCAGCAGCCAAGCGCGGCAGGGAACCGGGGAGCTGTTTTTT.

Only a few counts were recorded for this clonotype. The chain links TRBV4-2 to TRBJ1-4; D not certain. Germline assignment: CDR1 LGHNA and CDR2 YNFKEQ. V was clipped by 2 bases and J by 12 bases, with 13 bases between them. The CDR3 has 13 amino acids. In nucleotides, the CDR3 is TGTGCCAGCAGCCAATCGGCCGGCGATGAACTGTTTTTT. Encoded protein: CASSQSAGDELFF.

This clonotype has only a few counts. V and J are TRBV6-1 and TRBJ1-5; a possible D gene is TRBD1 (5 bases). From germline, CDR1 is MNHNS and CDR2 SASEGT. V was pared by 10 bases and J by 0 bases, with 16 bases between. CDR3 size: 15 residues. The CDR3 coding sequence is TGTGCCACCTTCCGGAGTGGACATAGCAATCAGCCCCAGCATTTT. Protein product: CATFRSGHSNQPQHF.

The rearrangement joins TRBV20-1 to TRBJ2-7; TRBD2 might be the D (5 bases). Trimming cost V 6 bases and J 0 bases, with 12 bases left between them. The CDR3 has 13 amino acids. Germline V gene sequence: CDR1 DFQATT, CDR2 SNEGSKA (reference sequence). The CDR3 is CSARSGVSYEQYF. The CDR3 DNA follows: TGCAGTGCCCGGAGCGGAGTCTCCTACGAGCAGTACTTC.

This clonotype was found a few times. The CDR3 DNA is TGCAGTGCAGCTGGGGCTGCTAGCACAGATACGCAGTATTTT. Amino acids: CSAAGAASTDTQYF. J is TRBJ2-3 and V is TRBV20-1; D may be TRBD1 (5 bases). Germline CDR1 reads DFQATT; CDR2 reads SNEGSKA (reference sequence). Trimming stripped 6 bases from V and 0 bases from J, with 13 bases between. CDR3 length equals 14 residues.

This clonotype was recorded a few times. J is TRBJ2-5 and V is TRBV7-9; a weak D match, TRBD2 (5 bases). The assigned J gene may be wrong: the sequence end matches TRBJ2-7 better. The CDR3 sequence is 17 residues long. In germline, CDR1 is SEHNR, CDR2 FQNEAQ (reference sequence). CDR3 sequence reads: CASSIASRGILIHEQYF. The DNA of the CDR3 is TGTGCCAGCAGCATCGCCTCCCGGGGAATTTTAATCCACGAGCAGTACTTC.

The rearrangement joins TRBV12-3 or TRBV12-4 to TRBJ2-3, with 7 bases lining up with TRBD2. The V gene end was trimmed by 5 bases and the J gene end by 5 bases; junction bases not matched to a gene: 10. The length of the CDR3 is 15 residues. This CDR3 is CASSPPGGRVDTQYF. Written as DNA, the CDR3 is TGTGCCAGCAGTCCCCCCGGCGGGAGAGTAGATACGCAGTATTTT.

The chain's CDR3 is CASSLGPQRGDAEAFF. DNA for the CDR3: TGTGCCAGCAGCTTGGGGCCCCAAAGGGGGGACGCTGAAGCTTTCTTT. J is TRBJ1-1 and V is TRBV7-9; weak D call: TRBD1 (6 bases). The germline gives CDR1 SEHNR, CDR2 FQNEAQ (reference sequence). This CDR3 contains 16 residues. The V end lost 3 bases, the J end lost 6 bases, and 20 bases lay between the germline ends.

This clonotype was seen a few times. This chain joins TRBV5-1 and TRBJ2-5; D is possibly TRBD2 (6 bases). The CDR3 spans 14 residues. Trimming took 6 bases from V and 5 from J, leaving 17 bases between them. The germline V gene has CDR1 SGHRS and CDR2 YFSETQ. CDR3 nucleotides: TGCGCCAGCACCCCCAACGGAGGGTCCGAGACCCAGTACTTC. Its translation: CASTPNGGSETQYF.

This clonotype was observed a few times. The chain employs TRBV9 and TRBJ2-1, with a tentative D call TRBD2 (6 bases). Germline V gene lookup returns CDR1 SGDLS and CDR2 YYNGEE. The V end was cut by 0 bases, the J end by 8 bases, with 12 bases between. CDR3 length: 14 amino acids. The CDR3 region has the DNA TGTGCCAGCAGCGTAGCGGGAGTGCTGCATGAGCAGTTCTTC. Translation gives CASSVAGVLHEQFF.

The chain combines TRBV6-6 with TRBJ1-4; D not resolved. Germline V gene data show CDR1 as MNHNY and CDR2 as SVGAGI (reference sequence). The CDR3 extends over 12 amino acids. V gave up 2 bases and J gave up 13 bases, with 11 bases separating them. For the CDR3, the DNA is TGTGCCAGCAGTTACGAGTCTTGGACACTGTTTTTT. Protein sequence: CASSYESWTLFF.

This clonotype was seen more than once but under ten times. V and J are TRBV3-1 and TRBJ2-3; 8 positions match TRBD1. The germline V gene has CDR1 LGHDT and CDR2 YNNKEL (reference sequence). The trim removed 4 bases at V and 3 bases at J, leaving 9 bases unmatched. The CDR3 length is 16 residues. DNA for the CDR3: TGTGCCAGCAGCCCGACGTACCGACAGGGGACAGATACGCAGTATTTT. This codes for CASSPTYRQGTDTQYF.

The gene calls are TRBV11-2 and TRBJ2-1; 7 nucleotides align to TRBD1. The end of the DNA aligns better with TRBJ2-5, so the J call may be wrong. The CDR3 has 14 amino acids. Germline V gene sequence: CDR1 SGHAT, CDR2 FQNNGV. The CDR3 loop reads CASSFFGQEETQYF. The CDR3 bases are TGTGCCAGCAGCTTTTTCGGACAGGAAGAGACCCAGTACTTC.

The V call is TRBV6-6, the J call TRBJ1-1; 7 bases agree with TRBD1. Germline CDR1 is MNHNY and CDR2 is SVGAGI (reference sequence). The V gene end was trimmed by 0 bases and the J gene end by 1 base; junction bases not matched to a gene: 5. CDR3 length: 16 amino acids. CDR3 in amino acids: CASSYSRGTENTEAFF. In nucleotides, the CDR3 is TGTGCCAGCAGTTACTCGCGCGGGACAGAGAACACTGAAGCTTTCTTT.

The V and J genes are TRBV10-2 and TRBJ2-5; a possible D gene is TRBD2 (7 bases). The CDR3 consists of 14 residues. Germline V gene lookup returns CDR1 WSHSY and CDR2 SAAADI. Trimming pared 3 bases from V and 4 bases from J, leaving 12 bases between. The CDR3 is CASSDGGLGETQYF. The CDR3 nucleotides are TGCGCCAGCAGTGACGGGGGGCTGGGAGAGACCCAGTACTTC.

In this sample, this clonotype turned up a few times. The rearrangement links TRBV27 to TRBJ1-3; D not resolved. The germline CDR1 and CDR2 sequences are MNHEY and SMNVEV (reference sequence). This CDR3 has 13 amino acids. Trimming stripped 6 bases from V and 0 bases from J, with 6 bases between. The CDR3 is CASRIASGNTIYF. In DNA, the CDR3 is TGTGCCAGCAGGATTGCCTCTGGAAACACCATATATTTT.

The CDR3, as DNA: TGCAGCGCTCAGGTCGGGGGAGCTGAAGCTTTCTTT. It translates to CSAQVGGAEAFF. V and J are TRBV29-1 and TRBJ1-1, with D tentatively TRBD1 (5 bases). Trimming removed 7 bases at V and 6 bases at J, with 15 bases between. This CDR3 contains 12 residues. CDR1 and CDR2 from the germline V gene are SQVTM and ANQGSEA.

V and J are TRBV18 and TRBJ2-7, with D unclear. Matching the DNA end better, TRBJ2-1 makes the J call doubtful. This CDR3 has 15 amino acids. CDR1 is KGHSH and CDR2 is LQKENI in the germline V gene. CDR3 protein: CASSAKQQDYNEQFF. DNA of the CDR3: TGTGCCAGCTCAGCTAAACAACAAGATTACAATGAGCAGTTCTTC.

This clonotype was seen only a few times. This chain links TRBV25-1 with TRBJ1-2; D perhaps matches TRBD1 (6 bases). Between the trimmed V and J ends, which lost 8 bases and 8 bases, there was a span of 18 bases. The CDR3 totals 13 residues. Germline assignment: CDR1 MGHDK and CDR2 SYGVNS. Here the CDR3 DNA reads TGTGCCAGCGGATACGCGACAGGAGAGGGCTACACCTTC. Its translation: CASGYATGEGYTF.

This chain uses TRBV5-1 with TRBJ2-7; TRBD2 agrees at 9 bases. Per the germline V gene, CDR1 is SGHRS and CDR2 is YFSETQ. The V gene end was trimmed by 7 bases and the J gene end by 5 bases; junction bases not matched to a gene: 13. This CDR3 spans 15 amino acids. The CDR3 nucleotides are TGCGCCAGCGGCATCGTTAGCGGGAGTTCCAACGAGCAGTACTTC. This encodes CASGIVSGSSNEQYF.

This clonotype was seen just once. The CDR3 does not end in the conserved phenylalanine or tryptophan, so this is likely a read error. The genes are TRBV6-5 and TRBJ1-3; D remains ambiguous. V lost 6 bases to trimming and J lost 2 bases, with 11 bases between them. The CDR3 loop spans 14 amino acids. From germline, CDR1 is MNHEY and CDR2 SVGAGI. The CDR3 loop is CASSRVGAGNTIYL. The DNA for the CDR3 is TGTGCCAGCAGCCGAGTTGGAGCTGGAAACACCATATATCTT.

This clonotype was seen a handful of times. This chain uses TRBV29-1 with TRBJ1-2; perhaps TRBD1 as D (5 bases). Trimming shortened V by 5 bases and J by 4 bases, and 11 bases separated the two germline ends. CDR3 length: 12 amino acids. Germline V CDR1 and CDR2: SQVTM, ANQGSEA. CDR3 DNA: TGCAGCGTTTTAGAGGGGCCCTATGGCTACACCTTC. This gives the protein CSVLEGPYGYTF.

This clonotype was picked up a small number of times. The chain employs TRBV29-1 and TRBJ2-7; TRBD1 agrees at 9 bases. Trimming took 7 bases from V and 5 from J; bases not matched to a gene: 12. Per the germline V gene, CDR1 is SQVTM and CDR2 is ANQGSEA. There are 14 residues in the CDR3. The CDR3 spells CSASTGTGPHEQYF. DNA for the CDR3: TGCAGCGCTAGTACCGGGACAGGGCCCCACGAGCAGTACTTC.